This T cell receptor (beta chain) was captured in a study of cytomegalovirus exposure and HLA in healthy donors. Study-level points and caveats: Exclusion as indistinguishable affected some V segments, including TRBV6-2 and TRBV6-3. Apparent HLA restriction characterized most CMV-associated TCR beta chains in a later analysis.

V trimming: 1 base; J trimming: 2 bases; junction bases outside the gene matches: 10. The CDR3 is 19 amino acids. Germline lookup yields CDR1 SGHRS and CDR2 YFSETQ. The PCR was carried out with 60 Vbeta primers and 13 Jbeta primers. The table came from immunoSEQ multiplex PCR; TCRdb's copy has only in-frame clones and leaves some out. The data contain about 90,000 clones, approximately 84% of them singletons. As for this clone: Its antigen remains unidentified.

The rearrangement links TRBV5-1 to TRBJ2-2; 11 bases align to TRBD2. The sample consisted of PBMCs. This sequence originates from a man aged 18 to 29 in good health and CMV-seronegative. The CDR3 region has the DNA TGCGCCAGCAGCTTGTCCCCCCCTGGGACTAGCGGCAACACCGGGGAGCTGTTTTTT. This gives the protein CASSLSPPGTSGNTGELFF.